This T cell receptor beta chain was found in a study of CD4 T cells in relation to SARS-CoV-2 and coronaviruses. In the study overall: PBMCs were cultured with antigen for 10 days before TCR beta sequencing.

Data came from immunoSEQ multiplex PCR; TCRdb stores just in-frame clones and leaves some out. This repertoire shows around 16,000 clones, around 78% found once; its top ten account for about 14%. CD4+ T cells from unexposed donors were obtained before the COVID-19 pandemic (2011-2018). After ten to eleven days of culture, CD4+ T cells were isolated. In the case of this clone: The antigen is not known.

Trimming pared 6 bases from V and 5 bases from J, leaving 17 bases between. Germline-derived CDR1 and CDR2 are LNHDA and SQIVND (reference sequence). CDR3 length equals 15 residues. Material: CD4+ T cells from PBMCs, cultured in vitro. The rearrangement uses TRBV19 and TRBJ1-5; D may be TRBD1 (6 bases). This TCR was sampled from a human donor in good health. This chain's CDR3 is CASRGLAGAYQPQHF. CDR3 in DNA: TGTGCCAGTAGGGGTTTGGCGGGGGCTTATCAGCCCCAGCATTTT.